The present TCR beta chain was sequenced within a study of OX40 agonist ivuxolimab in advanced cancers. On the study more broadly: Treatment received earlier with anti-PD-1, anti-PD-L1 or anti-CTLA-4 agents was allowed, and roughly 40% had some. Findings and caveats of the study: Dosing at 0.1 to 3.0 mg/kg was accompanied by clonal expansion of CD4+ and CD8+ blood T cells by week 6. Researchers did not establish what antigens the expanded peripheral T cells target.

The assay was immunoSEQ multiplex PCR, and TCRdb's table has in-frame clones only and misses some. The sample includes 76,000 or so clones, roughly 91% seen only once; the top ten take over 10%. The CDR3 extends over 10 amino acids. Germline V lookup: CDR1 MNHEY, CDR2 SVGAGI. V gave up 10 bases and J gave up 9 bases, with 10 bases separating them. Remarks on this clone: Its antigen is as yet unknown.

The material sequenced was CD4+ or CD8+ T cells sorted from blood, taken in a trial of the OX40 agonist ivuxolimab. The chain recombines TRBV6-5 with TRBJ2-1; D not resolved. This clonotype originated in an adult with an advanced solid tumor such as melanoma, head and neck, liver or kidney cancer. CDR3 bases: TGTGCCACCGGAGATGTTGAGCAGTTCTTC. Its translation is CATGDVEQFF.